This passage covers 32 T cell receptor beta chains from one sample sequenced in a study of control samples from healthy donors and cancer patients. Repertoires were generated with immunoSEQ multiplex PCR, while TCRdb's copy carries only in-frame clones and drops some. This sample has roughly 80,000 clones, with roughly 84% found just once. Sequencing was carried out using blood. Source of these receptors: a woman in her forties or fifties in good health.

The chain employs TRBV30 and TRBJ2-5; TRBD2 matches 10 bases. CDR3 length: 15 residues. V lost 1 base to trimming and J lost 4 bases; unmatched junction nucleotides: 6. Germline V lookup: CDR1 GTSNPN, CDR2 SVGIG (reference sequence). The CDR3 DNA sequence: TGTGCCTGGAGTGCCCAGCGGGGGGGCAGAGAGACCCAGTACTTC. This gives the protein CAWSAQRGGRETQYF.

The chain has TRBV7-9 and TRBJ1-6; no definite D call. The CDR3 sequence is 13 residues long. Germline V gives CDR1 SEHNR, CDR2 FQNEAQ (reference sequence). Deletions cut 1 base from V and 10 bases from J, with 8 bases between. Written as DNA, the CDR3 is TGTGCCAGCAGCTTAGTCGATGGATCACCCCTCCACTTT. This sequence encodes CASSLVDGSPLHF.

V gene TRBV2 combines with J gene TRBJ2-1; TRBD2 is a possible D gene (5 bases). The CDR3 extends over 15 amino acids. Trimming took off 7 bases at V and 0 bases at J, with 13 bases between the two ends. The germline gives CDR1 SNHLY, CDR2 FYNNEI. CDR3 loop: CASIERSSSYNEQFF. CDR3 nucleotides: TGTGCCAGCATTGAGCGGTCTAGCTCCTACAATGAGCAGTTCTTC.

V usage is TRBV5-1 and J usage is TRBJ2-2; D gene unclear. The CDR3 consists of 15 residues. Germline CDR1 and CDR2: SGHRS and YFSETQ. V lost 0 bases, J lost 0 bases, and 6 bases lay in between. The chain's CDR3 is CASSLVGSNTGELFF. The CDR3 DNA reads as TGCGCCAGCAGCTTGGTCGGATCGAACACCGGGGAGCTGTTTTTT.

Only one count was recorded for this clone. The CDR3 region has the DNA TGTGCCATCAAGATTGAGGAAATTGCTGGCACAGATACGCAGTATTTT. Amino acids: CAIKIEEIAGTDTQYF. The chain has TRBV10-3 and TRBJ2-3; D call uncertain. Between the trimmed V and J ends, which lost 7 bases and 1 base, there was a span of 18 bases. Germline CDR1 ENHRY, CDR2 SYGVKD. The CDR3 totals 16 residues.

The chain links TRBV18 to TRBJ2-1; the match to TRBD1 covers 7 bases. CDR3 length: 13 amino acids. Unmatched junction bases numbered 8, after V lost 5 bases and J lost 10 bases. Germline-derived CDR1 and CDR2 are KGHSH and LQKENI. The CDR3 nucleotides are TGTGCCAGCTCATTAACTGGGGACAGCGAGCAGTTCTTC. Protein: CASSLTGDSEQFF.

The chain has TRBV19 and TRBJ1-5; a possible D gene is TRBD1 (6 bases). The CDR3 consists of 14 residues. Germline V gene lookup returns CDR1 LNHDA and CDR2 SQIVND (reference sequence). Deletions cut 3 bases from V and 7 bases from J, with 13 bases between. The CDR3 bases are TGTGCCAGTAGTATTCACGCCGGGGGCCAGCCCCAGCATTTT. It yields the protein CASSIHAGGQPQHF.

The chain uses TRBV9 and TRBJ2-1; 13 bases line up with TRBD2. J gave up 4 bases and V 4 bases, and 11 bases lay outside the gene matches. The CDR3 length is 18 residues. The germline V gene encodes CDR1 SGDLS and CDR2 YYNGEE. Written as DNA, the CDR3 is TGTGCCAGCAGCTCCCACCGAGTGGGACTAGCGGGATACAATGAGCAGTTCTTC. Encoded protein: CASSSHRVGLAGYNEQFF.

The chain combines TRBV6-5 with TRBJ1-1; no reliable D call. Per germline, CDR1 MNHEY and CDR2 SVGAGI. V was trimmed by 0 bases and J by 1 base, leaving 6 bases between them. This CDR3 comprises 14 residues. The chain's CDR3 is CASSYSKGNTEAFF. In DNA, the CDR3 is TGTGCCAGCAGTTACTCGAAGGGGAACACTGAAGCTTTCTTT.

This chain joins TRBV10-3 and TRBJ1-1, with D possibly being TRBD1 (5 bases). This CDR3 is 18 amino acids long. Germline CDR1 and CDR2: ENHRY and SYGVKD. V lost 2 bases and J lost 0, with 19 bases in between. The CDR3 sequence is CAISEGLGLGHLNTEAFF. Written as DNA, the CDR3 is TGTGCCATCAGTGAGGGCCTGGGGCTAGGCCATTTGAACACTGAAGCTTTCTTT.

The CDR3 protein is CSASSGGAGDTQYF. The CDR3 region has the DNA TGCAGTGCTAGTAGCGGGGGGGCTGGGGATACGCAGTATTTT. The gene calls are TRBV20-1 and TRBJ2-3; the match to TRBD2 covers 11 bases. CDR1 is DFQATT, CDR2 SNEGSKA, per germline (reference sequence). There are 14 residues in the CDR3. The ends lost 3 bases at V and 6 bases at J; junction bases unmatched: 5.

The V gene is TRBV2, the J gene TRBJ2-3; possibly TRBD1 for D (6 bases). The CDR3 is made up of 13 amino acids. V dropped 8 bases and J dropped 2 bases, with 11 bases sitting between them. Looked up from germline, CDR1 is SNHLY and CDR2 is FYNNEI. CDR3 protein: CASSDRYTDTQYF. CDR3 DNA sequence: TGTGCCAGCTCGGACAGATACACAGATACGCAGTATTTT. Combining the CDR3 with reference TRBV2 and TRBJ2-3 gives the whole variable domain EPEVTQTPSHQVTQMGQEVILRCVPISNHLYFYWYRQILGQKVEFLVSFYNNEISEKSEIFDDQFSVERPDGSNFTLKIRSTKLEDSAMYFCASSDRYTDTQYFGPGTRLTVL.

CDR3 in DNA: TGTGCCTGGAGTGCTAATTCTGAAGCTTTCTTT. Translating gives CAWSANSEAFF. The chain recombines TRBV30 with TRBJ1-1; no reliable D call. From germline, CDR1 is GTSNPN and CDR2 SVGIG (reference sequence). The CDR3 sequence is 11 residues long. Trimming stripped 1 base from V and 6 bases from J, with 6 bases between.

CDR3 sequence (DNA): TGTGCCAGCTCACCTGGGGACAGTCAAAACATTCAGTACTTC. This sequence encodes CASSPGDSQNIQYF. The V gene is TRBV18, the J gene TRBJ2-4; the match to TRBD1 covers 7 bases. V trimming: 3 bases; J trimming: 5 bases; junction bases outside the gene matches: 4. CDR3 length: 14 amino acids. Germline-derived CDR1 and CDR2 are KGHSH and LQKENI.

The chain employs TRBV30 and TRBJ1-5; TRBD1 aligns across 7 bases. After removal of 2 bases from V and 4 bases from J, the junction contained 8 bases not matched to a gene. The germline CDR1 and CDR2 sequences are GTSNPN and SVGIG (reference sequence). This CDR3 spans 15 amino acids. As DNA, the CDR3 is TGTGCCTGGAGTAAAATGACAGGGTTAAATCAGCCCCAGCATTTT. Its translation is CAWSKMTGLNQPQHF. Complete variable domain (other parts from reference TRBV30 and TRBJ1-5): SQTIHQWPATLVQPVGSPLSLECTVEGTSNPNLYWYRQAAGRGLQLLFYSVGIGQISSEVPQNLSASRPQDRQFILSSKKLLLSDSGFYLCAWSKMTGLNQPQHFGDGTRLSIL.

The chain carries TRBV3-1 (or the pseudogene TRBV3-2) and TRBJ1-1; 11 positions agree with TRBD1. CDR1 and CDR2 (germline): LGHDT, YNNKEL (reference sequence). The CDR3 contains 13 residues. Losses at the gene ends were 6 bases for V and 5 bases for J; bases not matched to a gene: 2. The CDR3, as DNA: TGTGCCAGCAGGGACAGGGGGCATACTGAAGCTTTCTTT. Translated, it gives CASRDRGHTEAFF.

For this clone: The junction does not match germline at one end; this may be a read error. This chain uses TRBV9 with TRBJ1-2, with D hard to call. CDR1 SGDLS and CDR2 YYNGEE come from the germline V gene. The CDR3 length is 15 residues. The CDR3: CASSVLADGSSQFDF. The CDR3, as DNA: TGTGCCAGCAGCGTATTGGCAGACGGAAGTTCCCAGTTCGACTTC.

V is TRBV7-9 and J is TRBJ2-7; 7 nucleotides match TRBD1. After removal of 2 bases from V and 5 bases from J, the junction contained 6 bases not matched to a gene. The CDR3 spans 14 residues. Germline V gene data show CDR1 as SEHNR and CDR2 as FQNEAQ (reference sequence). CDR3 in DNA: TGTGCCAGCAGCTTAAGGACAGGAAGAGACGAGCAGTACTTC. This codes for CASSLRTGRDEQYF.

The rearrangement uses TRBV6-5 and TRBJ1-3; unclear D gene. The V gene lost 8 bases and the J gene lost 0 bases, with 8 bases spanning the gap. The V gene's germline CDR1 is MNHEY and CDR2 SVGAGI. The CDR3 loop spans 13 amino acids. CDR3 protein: CASALFSGNTIYF. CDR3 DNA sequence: TGTGCCAGCGCCCTCTTCTCTGGAAACACCATATATTTT.

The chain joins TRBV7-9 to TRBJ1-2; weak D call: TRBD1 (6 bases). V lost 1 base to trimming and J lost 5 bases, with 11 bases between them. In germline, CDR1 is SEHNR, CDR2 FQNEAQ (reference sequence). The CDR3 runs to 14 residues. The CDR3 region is CASSLVGGGYGYTF. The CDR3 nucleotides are TGTGCCAGCAGCTTAGTGGGGGGCGGATATGGCTACACCTTC.

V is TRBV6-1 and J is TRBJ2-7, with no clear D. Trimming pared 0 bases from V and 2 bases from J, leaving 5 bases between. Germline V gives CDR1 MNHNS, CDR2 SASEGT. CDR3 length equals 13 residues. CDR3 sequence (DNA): TGTGCCAGCAGTGAAGCCCCTACCTACGAGCAGTACTTC. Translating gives CASSEAPTYEQYF.

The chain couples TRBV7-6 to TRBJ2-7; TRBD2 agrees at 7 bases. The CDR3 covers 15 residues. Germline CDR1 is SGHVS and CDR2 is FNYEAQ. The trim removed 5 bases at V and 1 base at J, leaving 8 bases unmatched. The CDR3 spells CASSRGGAESYEQYF. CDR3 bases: TGTGCCAGCAGCCGCGGGGGAGCGGAGTCCTACGAGCAGTACTTC.

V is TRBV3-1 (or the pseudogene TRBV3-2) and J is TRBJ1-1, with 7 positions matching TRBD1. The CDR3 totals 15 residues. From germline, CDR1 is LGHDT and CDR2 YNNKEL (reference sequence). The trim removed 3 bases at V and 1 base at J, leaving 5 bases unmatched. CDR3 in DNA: TGTGCCAGCAGCCAGATTAACAGGGGGAACACTGAAGCTTTCTTT. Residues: CASSQINRGNTEAFF.

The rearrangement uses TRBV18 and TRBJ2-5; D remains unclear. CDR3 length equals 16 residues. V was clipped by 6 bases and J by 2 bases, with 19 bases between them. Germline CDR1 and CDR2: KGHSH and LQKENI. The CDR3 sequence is CASSPTLSSHQETQYF. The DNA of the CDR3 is TGTGCCAGCTCTCCGACCCTGAGCAGTCATCAAGAGACCCAGTACTTC.

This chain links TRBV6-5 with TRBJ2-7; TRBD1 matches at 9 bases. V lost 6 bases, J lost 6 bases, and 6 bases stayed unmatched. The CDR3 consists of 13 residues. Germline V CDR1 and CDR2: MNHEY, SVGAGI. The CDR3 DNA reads TGTGCCAGCAGGATGGGGACAGGGAGCGAGCAGTACTTC. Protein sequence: CASRMGTGSEQYF.

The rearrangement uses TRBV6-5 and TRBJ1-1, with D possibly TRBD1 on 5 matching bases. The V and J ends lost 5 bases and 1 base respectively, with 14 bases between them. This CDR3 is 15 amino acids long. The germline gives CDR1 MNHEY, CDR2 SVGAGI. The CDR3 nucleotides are TGTGCCAGCAGTACCCACGGGGGACCGAACACTGAAGCTTTCTTT. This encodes CASSTHGGPNTEAFF.

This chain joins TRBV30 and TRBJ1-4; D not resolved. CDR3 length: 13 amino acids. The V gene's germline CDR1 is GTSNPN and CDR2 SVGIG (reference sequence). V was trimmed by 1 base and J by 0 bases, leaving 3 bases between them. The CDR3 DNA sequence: TGTGCCTGGAGTGCTTCAACTAATGAAAAACTGTTTTTT. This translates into CAWSASTNEKLFF.

The DNA for the CDR3 is TGTGCCAGCAGTGATTCGGGATGGGGGGAAAAACTGTTTTTT. It specifies CASSDSGWGEKLFF. The gene calls are TRBV25-1 and TRBJ1-4; D perhaps matches TRBD1 (5 bases). From germline, CDR1 is MGHDK and CDR2 SYGVNS. Trimming stripped 3 bases from V and 8 bases from J, with 13 bases between. The CDR3 covers 14 residues.

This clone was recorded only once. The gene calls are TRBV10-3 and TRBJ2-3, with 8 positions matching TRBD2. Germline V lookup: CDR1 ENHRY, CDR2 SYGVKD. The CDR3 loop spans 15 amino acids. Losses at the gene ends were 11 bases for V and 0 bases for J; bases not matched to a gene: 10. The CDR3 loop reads CALGGGRSSTDTQYF. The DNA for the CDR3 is TGTGCCCTCGGGGGGGGCAGATCTAGCACAGATACGCAGTATTTT.

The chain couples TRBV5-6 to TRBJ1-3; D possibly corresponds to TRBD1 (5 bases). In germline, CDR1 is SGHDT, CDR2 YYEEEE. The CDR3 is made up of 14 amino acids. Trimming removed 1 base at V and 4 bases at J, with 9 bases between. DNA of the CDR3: TGTGCCAGCAGCTTGCGGCGGGGGGGAAACACCATATATTTT. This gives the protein CASSLRRGGNTIYF.

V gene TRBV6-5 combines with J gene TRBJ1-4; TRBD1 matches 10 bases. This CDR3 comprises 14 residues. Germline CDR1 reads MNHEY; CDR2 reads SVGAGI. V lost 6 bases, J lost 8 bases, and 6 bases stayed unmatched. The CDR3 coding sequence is TGTGCCAGCAGACCGGGACAGGGGAACGAAAAACTGTTTTTT. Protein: CASRPGQGNEKLFF.

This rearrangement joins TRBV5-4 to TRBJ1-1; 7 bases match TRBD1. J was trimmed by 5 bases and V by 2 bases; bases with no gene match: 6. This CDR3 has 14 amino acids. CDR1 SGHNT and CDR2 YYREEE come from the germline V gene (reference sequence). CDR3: CASSLGGRSTEAFF. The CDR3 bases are TGTGCCAGCAGCTTAGGGGGCAGGAGTACTGAAGCTTTCTTT.